The 25 T cell receptor beta chains reported below all come from one sample, sequenced in a study of blood T cell repertoires in COVID-19. TCRdb's table, derived via immunoSEQ multiplex PCR, lists solely in-frame clones and lacks some. The sample has 100,000 to 150,000 clones; over 70% are singletons. The sequenced sample consisted of peripheral blood. The receptors shown here come from a man aged 70 or older with acute or convalescent COVID-19.

The chain is built from TRBV4-3 and TRBJ2-3; possible D gene TRBD2, 5 bases. The CDR3 has 16 residues. V was clipped by 1 base and J by 3 bases, with 14 bases between them. Germline V gene sequence: CDR1 LGHNA, CDR2 YSLEER. CDR3 nucleotides: TGCGCCAGCAGCCAAGGAAACGGGGAAGCGACAGATACGCAGTATTTT. Amino acid sequence: CASSQGNGEATDTQYF.

This chain uses TRBV28 with TRBJ2-7, with TRBD2 matching 9 bases. Per the germline V gene, CDR1 is MDHEN and CDR2 is SYDVKM. V gave up 6 bases and J gave up 1 base; unmatched junction bases: 10. The CDR3 has 16 amino acids. The CDR3 is CASSPGEAGGSYEQYF. CDR3 in DNA: TGTGCCAGCAGCCCCGGGGAAGCGGGGGGTTCCTACGAGCAGTACTTC.

CDR3 nucleotides: TGTGCCAGCAGCGTAGGCCCTAGCGGGGGCGCCGGCCTAAATACGCAGTATTTT. Amino acids: CASSVGPSGGAGLNTQYF. The chain has TRBV9 and TRBJ2-3; TRBD2 aligns across 10 bases. The germline V gene encodes CDR1 SGDLS and CDR2 YYNGEE. The CDR3 has 18 residues. The ends lost 0 bases at V and 7 bases at J; junction bases unmatched: 14.

The count of this clone is one. This chain links TRBV15 with TRBJ1-5; D unresolved. The ends were cut back, 2 bases at V and 4 bases at J, with 15 bases in the middle. This CDR3 has 16 residues. Looked up from germline, CDR1 is LNHNV and CDR2 is YYDKDF (reference sequence). CDR3 loop: CATSRTGSTRNQPQHF. For the CDR3, the DNA is TGTGCCACCAGCAGAACCGGGAGCACGAGGAATCAGCCCCAGCATTTT. Filled out from reference TRBV15 and TRBJ1-5, the complete variable domain reads DAMVIQNPRYQVTQFGKPVTLSCSQTLNHNVMYWYQQKSSQAPKLLFHYYDKDFNNEADTPDNFQSRRPNTSFCFLDIRSPGLGDTAMYLCATSRTGSTRNQPQHFGDGTRLSIL.

The chain links TRBV21-1 to TRBJ1-3; the D call TRBD1 from the table was never checked on the DNA. TRBV21-1 is given as a pseudogene. CDR3 length: 14 amino acids. The CDR3: CASSRQDSGNTIYF. CDR3 in DNA: TGTGCCAGCAGCCGGCAGGACTCTGGAAACACCATATATTTT.

V and J are TRBV19 and TRBJ1-2, with 7 bases aligning to TRBD1. The germline V gene encodes CDR1 LNHDA and CDR2 SQIVND (reference sequence). Trimming at V came to 4 bases and at J to 8 bases, leaving 13 bases not matched to a gene. The CDR3 totals 15 residues. Written as DNA, the CDR3 is TGTGCCAGTAGTAGGGGATTTACAGGGGTTGTGGGCTACACCTTC. Encoded protein: CASSRGFTGVVGYTF.

CDR3 sequence: CASSPQETQYF. The CDR3 DNA is TGTGCCAGCAGCCCTCAAGAGACCCAGTACTTC. The chain has TRBV7-9 and TRBJ2-5; the D is unclear. The germline V gene encodes CDR1 SEHNR and CDR2 FQNEAQ (reference sequence). CDR3 length: 11 residues. The V end lost 5 bases, the J end lost 2 bases, and 3 bases lay between the germline ends.

This chain links TRBV27 with TRBJ1-6, with D perhaps TRBD1 (6 bases). This CDR3 is built from 15 residues. The germline V gene has CDR1 MNHEY and CDR2 SMNVEV (reference sequence). Trimming took 7 bases from V and 7 from J, leaving 17 bases between them. CDR3 residues: CASTIQRDKNSPLHF. DNA for the CDR3: TGTGCCAGCACCATCCAGCGGGACAAGAATTCACCCCTCCACTTT.

The chain combines TRBV19 with TRBJ2-3; D is unresolved. The CDR3 has 13 amino acids. Deletions cut 5 bases from V and 2 bases from J, with 8 bases between. Germline V CDR1 and CDR2: LNHDA, SQIVND (reference sequence). CDR3 DNA: TGTGCCAGTAGTGCAATCTACACAGATACGCAGTATTTT. Translated: CASSAIYTDTQYF. Full variable domain (missing parts from reference TRBV19 and TRBJ2-3): DGGITQSPKYLFRKEGQNVTLSCEQNLNHDAMYWYRQDPGQGLRLIYYSQIVNDFQKGDIAEGYSVSREKKESFPLTVTSAQKNPTAFYLCASSAIYTDTQYFGPGTRLTVL.

The chain links TRBV5-4 to TRBJ2-1, with D tentatively TRBD2 (6 bases). CDR1 and CDR2 (germline): SGHNT, YYREEE (reference sequence). This CDR3 spans 16 amino acids. V lost 0 bases and J 0 bases, leaving 10 bases between the germline ends. The CDR3 DNA follows: TGTGCCAGCAGCTTGGGCGGGGCCGTCTCCTACAATGAGCAGTTCTTC. It codes for CASSLGGAVSYNEQFF.

The chain joins TRBV3-1 (or the pseudogene TRBV3-2) to TRBJ2-3; 7 nucleotides align to TRBD1. Germline assignment: CDR1 LGHDT and CDR2 YNNKEL (reference sequence). The CDR3 loop spans 14 amino acids. The trim removed 0 bases at V and 5 bases at J, leaving 2 bases unmatched. The CDR3 here is CASSQDRGRDTQYF. The CDR3 coding sequence is TGTGCCAGCAGCCAAGACAGGGGGAGAGATACGCAGTATTTT.

This clone was seen a handful of times. V usage is TRBV4-3 and J usage is TRBJ1-1; 11 positions agree with TRBD1. V was clipped by 4 bases and J by 4 bases; unmatched bases: 8. Germline V gives CDR1 LGHNA, CDR2 YSLEER. The CDR3 has 16 amino acids. DNA for the CDR3: TGCGCCAGCAGCCCCGGACAGGGGGCGAGCGGCACTGAAGCTTTCTTT. Its protein product is CASSPGQGASGTEAFF.

The V and J genes are TRBV4-2 and TRBJ2-1, with 13 bases lining up with TRBD2. Germline CDR1 reads LGHNA; CDR2 reads YNFKEQ. The CDR3 has 16 residues. Losses at the gene ends were 4 bases for V and 8 bases for J; bases not matched to a gene: 8. The CDR3 bases are TGTGCCAGCAGCCTTCTAACTAGCGGGGGGGCCCATGAGCAGTTCTTC. It encodes CASSLLTSGGAHEQFF.

V is TRBV15 and J is TRBJ2-1, with no clear D. Per germline, CDR1 LNHNV and CDR2 YYDKDF (reference sequence). The CDR3 is made up of 13 amino acids. V was cut by 1 base and J by 3 bases, with 4 bases left in between. CDR3 sequence: CATSRVLYNEQFF. The DNA of the CDR3 is TGTGCCACCAGCAGAGTCCTCTACAATGAGCAGTTCTTC.

V and J are TRBV10-3 and TRBJ1-5; 7 bases are a match to TRBD1. Trimming removed 6 bases from V and 3 bases from J; junction bases left unmatched: 8. The germline V gene encodes CDR1 ENHRY and CDR2 SYGVKD. CDR3 size: 15 residues. CDR3 nucleotides: TGTGCCATCAGCTTAGGGACAGCTTACAATCAGCCCCAGCATTTT. The encoded protein is CAISLGTAYNQPQHF.

CDR3 nucleotide sequence: TGCGCCAGCAGCTTGAGGCCAGGGACTGAGGAGACCCAGTACTTC. This translates into CASSLRPGTEETQYF. The chain carries TRBV5-1 and TRBJ2-5; D is possibly TRBD2 (6 bases). CDR1 is SGHRS and CDR2 is YFSETQ in the germline V gene. V lost 1 base and J 5 bases, leaving 15 bases between the germline ends. The CDR3 loop spans 15 amino acids.

This clone showed up just once. The chain links TRBV25-1 to TRBJ1-6; 7 bases match TRBD1. The trim removed 3 bases at V and 9 bases at J, leaving 5 bases unmatched. The CDR3 runs 14 residues. Germline values: CDR1 MGHDK, CDR2 SYGVNS. CDR3 protein: CASSETGRISPLHF. The CDR3 coding sequence is TGTGCCAGCAGTGAGACAGGGAGGATTTCACCCCTCCACTTT.

The chain carries TRBV5-1 and TRBJ1-5, with 10 bases matching TRBD1. CDR3 size: 14 residues. Germline values: CDR1 SGHRS, CDR2 YFSETQ. Losses at the gene ends were 4 bases for V and 7 bases for J; bases not matched to a gene: 5. The CDR3, as DNA: TGCGCCAGCAGCACCGGGACAGGGGTCCAGCCCCAGCATTTT. Encoded protein: CASSTGTGVQPQHF.

This sequence joins TRBV5-1 and TRBJ2-7, with TRBD1 identical over 8 bases. With 3 bases clipped from V and 7 bases from J, the junction kept 12 bases outside the gene matches. The length of the CDR3 is 15 residues. Germline CDR1 and CDR2: SGHRS and YFSETQ. CDR3 residues: CASSSQPTGGLEQYF. The CDR3 DNA is TGCGCCAGCAGCTCGCAACCTACAGGGGGGTTGGAGCAGTACTTC.

The chain uses TRBV30 and TRBJ1-4; TRBD1 agrees at 8 bases. Germline V gives CDR1 GTSNPN, CDR2 SVGIG (reference sequence). With V trimmed by 3 bases and J by 8 bases, 5 bases remained unmatched. The CDR3 is made up of 13 amino acids. The CDR3 sequence is CAWRWTGHEKLFF. The CDR3 bases are TGTGCCTGGAGGTGGACAGGGCACGAAAAACTGTTTTTT.

This clone was counted only a few times. The chain combines TRBV19 with TRBJ2-3, with 8 bases identical to TRBD2. Germline-derived CDR1 and CDR2 are LNHDA and SQIVND (reference sequence). The CDR3 length is 15 residues. V dropped 5 bases and J dropped 6; count of bases not matched to a gene: 10. CDR3 loop: CASSGTGRGFDTQYF. DNA of the CDR3: TGTGCCAGTAGTGGTACCGGGAGGGGGTTCGATACGCAGTATTTT.

V and J are TRBV15 and TRBJ2-7; 8 bases line up with TRBD2. Per the germline V gene, CDR1 is LNHNV and CDR2 is YYDKDF (reference sequence). The CDR3 spans 15 residues. J lost 1 base, V lost 6 bases, and 8 bases had no gene match. CDR3 sequence (DNA): TGTGCCACCAGGGACGGGAGGGGGGTATCCTACGAGCAGTACTTC. Translated, it gives CATRDGRGVSYEQYF.

V and J are TRBV6-2 or TRBV6-3 and TRBJ1-1; a possible D gene is TRBD1 (5 bases). Trimming took 5 bases from V and 0 from J, leaving 25 bases between them. The CDR3 extends over 19 amino acids. Germline V gives CDR1 MNHEY, CDR2 SVGEGT. The CDR3 protein is CASSPLRRGGGSMNTEAFF. The CDR3 DNA sequence: TGTGCCAGCAGTCCCTTGAGGCGGGGCGGTGGGTCCATGAACACTGAAGCTTTCTTT.

This clone was detected only a few times. V usage is TRBV27 and J usage is TRBJ2-7; D might be TRBD1 (5 bases). Germline CDR1 MNHEY, CDR2 SMNVEV (reference sequence). V lost 1 base and J 4 bases, leaving 8 bases between the germline ends. The CDR3 sequence is 13 residues long. This CDR3 is CASSLYRQYEQYF. In nucleotides, the CDR3 is TGTGCCAGCAGTTTATACAGGCAATACGAGCAGTACTTC.

V and J are TRBV5-5 and TRBJ1-6, with D perhaps TRBD1 (5 bases). V was pared by 4 bases and J by 3 bases, with 11 bases between. There are 15 residues in the CDR3. CDR1 SGHKS and CDR2 YYEKEE come from the germline V gene (reference sequence). The CDR3 protein is CASSVRGIYNSPLHF. CDR3 DNA: TGTGCCAGCAGCGTAAGGGGAATCTATAATTCACCCCTCCACTTT.